This is a list of T cell receptor beta chains from one sample in a study of CD8 T cells in Susac syndrome. Using its own MiXCR run on the immunoSEQ multiplex PCR reads, TCRdb lists one record per CDR3 protein. The sample carries roughly 150,000 distinct CDR3 sequences, 92% recorded once. The sample taken for sequencing was CD4+ T cells from PBMCs. The receptor source for this set is a human donor in good health. The CDR3 runs from the conserved cysteine through the conserved F or W. A D gene is named only where the DNA matches it firmly. A row's size may be missing; if present it is once, few, many or a size class.

size,D,V,J,CDR3,DNA
.,.,TRBV3-1,TRBJ2-3,CASSQDPADTQYF,TGTGCCAGCAGCCAAGATCCCGCAGATACGCAGTATTTT
once,.,TRBV28,TRBJ2-7,CATGDRVIYEQYF,TGTGCCACCGGGGACCGCGTTATCTACGAGCAGTACTTC
.,.,TRBV4-1,TRBJ1-3,CASSQGAGPRNTIYF,TGCGCCAGCAGCCAAGGGGCAGGACCTAGGAACACCATATATTTT
.,TRBD1,TRBV5-1,TRBJ2-5,CASTLGQGYQETQYF,TGCGCCAGCACCCTGGGACAGGGGTACCAAGAGACCCAGTACTTC
.,.,TRBV6-2/TRBV6-3,TRBJ1-6,CASSSAVNGLLGSPLHF,TGTGCCAGCAGCTCGGCGGTGAACGGGCTACTGGGTTCACCCCTCCACTTT
.,.,TRBV24-1,TRBJ2-7,CATSDSALTKQYF,TGTGCCACCAGTGATTCCGCACTTACGAAGCAGTACTTC
.,.,TRBV6-5,TRBJ1-6,CASSYGYNSPLHF,TGTGCCAGCAGTTACGGATATAATTCACCCCTCCACTTT
.,.,TRBV4-3,TRBJ1-1,CASSQGPEADTEAFF,TGCGCCAGCAGCCAAGGTCCCGAAGCAGACACTGAAGCTTTCTTT
.,.,TRBV13,TRBJ2-5,CASSLGGGLQETQYF,TGTGCCAGCAGCTTAGGGGGGGGCCTCCAAGAGACCCAGTACTTC
once,.,TRBV7-8,TRBJ2-7,CASSHPGGSYEQYF,TGTGCCAGCAGCCACCCCGGAGGGTCCTACGAGCAGTACTTC
.,.,TRBV20-1,TRBJ2-5,CSARSGTYQETQYF,TGCAGTGCTAGGTCCGGGACATACCAAGAGACCCAGTACTTC
.,.,TRBV9,TRBJ2-2,CASSVARGSRAGELFF,TGTGCCAGCAGCGTAGCTAGAGGGAGTAGGGCCGGGGAGCTGTTTTTT
.,.,TRBV5-6,TRBJ1-5,CASSFGRGSNQPQHF,TGTGCCAGCAGCTTTGGCAGGGGAAGCAATCAGCCCCAGCATTTT
.,.,TRBV7-9,TRBJ2-2,CASSLKYLNTGELFF,TGTGCCAGCAGCTTGAAGTACCTGAACACCGGGGAGCTGTTTTTT
.,TRBD1,TRBV7-9,TRBJ2-7,CASSSPNRGGYEQYF,TGTGCCAGCAGCTCCCCAAACAGGGGCGGCTACGAGCAGTACTTC
once,.,TRBV19,TRBJ1-6,CASSIRRRDSPLHF,TGTGCCAGTAGTATCCGTAGGCGGGATTCACCCCTCCACTTT
.,.,TRBV27,TRBJ1-5,CASSFEGGQPQHF,TGTGCCAGCAGTTTCGAAGGGGGTCAGCCCCAGCATTTT
.,TRBD1,TRBV12-3/TRBV12-4,TRBJ2-1,CASSSGTGGMGGEQFF,TGTGCCAGCAGTTCCGGGACAGGCGGAATGGGGGGTGAGCAGTTCTTC
.,.,TRBV11-2,TRBJ2-5,CASSLGLTGRRETQYF,TGTGCCAGCAGCTTAGGGCTTACAGGGAGAAGGGAGACCCAGTACTTC
.,.,TRBV18,TRBJ2-5,CASSERGQETQYF,TGTGCCAGCTCAGAGAGGGGACAAGAGACCCAGTACTTC
.,TRBD1,TRBV20-1,TRBJ2-7,CSARTGTEAYEQYF,TGCAGTGCTAGAACCGGGACAGAGGCCTACGAGCAGTACTTC
once,.,TRBV7-9,TRBJ2-5,CASSLRSEGTQYF,TGTGCCAGCAGCTTGCGATCCGAGGGGACCCAGTACTTC
.,.,TRBV6-2/TRBV6-3,TRBJ2-1,CASRLDDYSYNEQFF,TGTGCCAGCAGACTAGACGATTACTCCTACAATGAGCAGTTCTTC
few,.,TRBV6-8,TRBJ2-4,CASRVQGLGFF,TGTGCCAGCAGAGTACAGGGCCTCGGGTTCTTC
.,TRBD2,TRBV6-1,TRBJ2-5,CASSIGLAGKETQYF,TGTGCCAGCAGCATTGGACTAGCGGGAAAAGAGACCCAGTACTTC
.,TRBD1,TRBV9,TRBJ1-2,CASSGDGQVYGYTF,TGTGCCAGCAGCGGGGACGGACAGGTCTATGGCTACACCTTC